This entry is about one T cell receptor beta chain. This sample is drawn from a study of blood T cell repertoires in COVID-19. On the study more broadly: The cDNA or gDNA used as material had been derived from T cells, B-cell-depleted T cells, or PBMCs.

Looked up from germline, CDR1 is KGHSH and CDR2 is LQKENI. The CDR3 contains 14 residues. The ends were cut back, 3 bases at V and 8 bases at J, with 13 bases in the middle. Some clones are missing from TCRdb's copy, which holds only in-frame ones; the method was immunoSEQ multiplex PCR. Here the sample spans around 170,000 clones, 75% to 80% being singletons. The chain employs TRBV18 and TRBJ1-4; unclear D gene. This receptor was obtained from a woman older than 75 with acute or convalescent COVID-19. The sequenced material came from peripheral blood. CDR3 in DNA: TGTGCCAGCTCACCTCCGGGTCGGAAGGAAAAACTGTTTTTT. This codes for CASSPPGRKEKLFF.